This T cell receptor beta chain was retrieved from a study of shared clonotypes between healthy human individuals. Germline values: CDR1 MDHEN, CDR2 SYDVKM. Germline trimming cut 5 bases from V and 3 bases from J; bases unmatched to any gene: 3. The CDR3 length is 13 residues. TCRdb's copy holds only in-frame clones and misses some; the assay was immunoSEQ multiplex PCR. Of about 2.3 million clones listed, about nine tenths were seen once; the top ten hold about 0.41%. Study-level findings and limits: Compared with memory subsets, naive subsets generally had larger estimated richness.

CD4+ cells yielded CD45RA+ naive and CD45RA-negative memory subsets. This clone has a single count. Its antigen is still unknown. The chain recombines TRBV28 with TRBJ2-7; 8 nucleotides agree with TRBD1. This receptor was taken from a man aged 18 to 29 in good health. Some clones in this sample may be carry-over from other donors' samples. Material for sequencing was naive CD4+ T cells from PBMCs. The subset here: CD45RA+ positively selected. This CDR3 reads CASSIGQGYEQYF. The DNA of the CDR3 is TGTGCCAGCAGTATAGGACAGGGCTACGAGCAGTACTTC. Based on the CDR3 plus reference TRBV28 and TRBJ2-7, the full variable domain is DVKVTQSSRYLVKRTGEKVFLECVQDMDHENMFWYRQDPGLGLRLIYFSYDVKMKEKGDIPEGYSVSREKKERFSLILESASTNQTSMYLCASSIGQGYEQYFGPGTRLTVT.